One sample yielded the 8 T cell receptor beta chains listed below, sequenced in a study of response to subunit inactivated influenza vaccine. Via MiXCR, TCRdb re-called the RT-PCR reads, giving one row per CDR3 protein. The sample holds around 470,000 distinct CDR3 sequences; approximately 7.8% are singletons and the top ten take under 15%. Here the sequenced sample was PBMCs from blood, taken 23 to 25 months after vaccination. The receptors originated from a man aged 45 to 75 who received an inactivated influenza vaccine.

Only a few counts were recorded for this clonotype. CDR3 in DNA: TGTGCCAGCAGCAATGATCCGAGGAATGAGCAGTTCTTC. Translation gives CASSNDPRNEQFF. The V gene is TRBV5-4, the J gene TRBJ2-1; D gene unclear. Germline lookup yields CDR1 SGHNT and CDR2 YYREEE (reference sequence). The CDR3 covers 13 residues. Trimming pared 4 bases from V and 7 bases from J, leaving 12 bases between.

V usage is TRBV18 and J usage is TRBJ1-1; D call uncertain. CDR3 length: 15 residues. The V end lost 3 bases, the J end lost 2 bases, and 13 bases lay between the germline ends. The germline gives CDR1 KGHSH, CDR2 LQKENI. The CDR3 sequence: CASSPPAPGNTEAFF. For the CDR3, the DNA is TGTGCCAGCTCACCTCCCGCTCCGGGAAACACTGAAGCTTTCTTT.

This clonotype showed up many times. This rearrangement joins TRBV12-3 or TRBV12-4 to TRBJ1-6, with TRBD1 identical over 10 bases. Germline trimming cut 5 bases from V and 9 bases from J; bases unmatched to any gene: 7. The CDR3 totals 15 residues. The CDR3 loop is CASSQGTGDFSPLHF. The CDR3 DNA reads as TGTGCCAGCAGTCAAGGGACAGGGGATTTTTCACCCCTCCACTTT.

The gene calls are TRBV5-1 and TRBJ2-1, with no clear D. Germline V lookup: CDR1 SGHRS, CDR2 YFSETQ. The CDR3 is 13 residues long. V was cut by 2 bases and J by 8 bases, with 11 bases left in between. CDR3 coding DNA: TGCGCCAGCAGCTTTATCGAGGAACATGAGCAGTTCTTC. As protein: CASSFIEEHEQFF.

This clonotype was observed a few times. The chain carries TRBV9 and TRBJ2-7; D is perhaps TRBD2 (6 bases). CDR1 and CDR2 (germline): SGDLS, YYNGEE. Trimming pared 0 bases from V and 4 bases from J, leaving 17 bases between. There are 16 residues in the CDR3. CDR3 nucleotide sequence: TGTGCCAGCAGCGTAGGATTGGCGGGGAGACCTTACGAGCAGTACTTC. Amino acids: CASSVGLAGRPYEQYF. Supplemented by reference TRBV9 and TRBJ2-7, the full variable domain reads DSGVTQTPKHLITATGQRVTLRCSPRSGDLSVYWYQQSLDQGLQFLIQYYNGEERAKGNILERFSAQQFPDLHSELNLSSLELGDSALYFCASSVGLAGRPYEQYFGPGTRLTVT.

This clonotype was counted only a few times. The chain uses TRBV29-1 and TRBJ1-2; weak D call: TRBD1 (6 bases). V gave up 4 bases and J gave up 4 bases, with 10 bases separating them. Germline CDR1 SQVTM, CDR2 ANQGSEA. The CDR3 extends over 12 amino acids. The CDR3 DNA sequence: TGCAGCGTTGCGGGACAATTCTATGGCTACACCTTC. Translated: CSVAGQFYGYTF.

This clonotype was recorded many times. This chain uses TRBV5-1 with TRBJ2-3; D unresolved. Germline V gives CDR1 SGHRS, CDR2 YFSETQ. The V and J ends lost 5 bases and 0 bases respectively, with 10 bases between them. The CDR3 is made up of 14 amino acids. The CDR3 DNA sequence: TGCGCCAGCAGAAGGGATATTAGCACAGATACGCAGTATTTT. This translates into CASRRDISTDTQYF.

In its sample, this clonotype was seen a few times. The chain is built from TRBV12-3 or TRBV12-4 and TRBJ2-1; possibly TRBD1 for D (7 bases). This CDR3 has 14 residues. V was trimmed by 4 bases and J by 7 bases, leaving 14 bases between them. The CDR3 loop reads CASSSLPGGNEQFF. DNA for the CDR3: TGTGCCAGCAGTTCTTTACCAGGGGGGAATGAGCAGTTCTTC.